The TCR beta chain under discussion was sequenced for a study of shared clonotypes between healthy human individuals. Study outcomes and limitations: Sequencing depth was a factor that was expected to affect clonotype sharing among donors.

In germline, CDR1 is MNHEY, CDR2 SVGAGI. Trimming removed 4 bases from V and 1 base from J; junction bases left unmatched: 9. CDR3 length: 16 residues. With respect to this clone: Its antigen is unknown.

Some clones are missing from TCRdb's copy, which holds only in-frame ones; the method was immunoSEQ multiplex PCR. Found here are 550,000 to 650,000 clones, 90% to 97% of them singletons; the top ten hold around 0.1%. Terminally differentiated effector memory CD45RA+ cells were excluded from the naive CD8 cells, which were CD45RO-negative and positively selected for CCR7. This TCR derives from a woman between 25 and 40 years old in good health. The chain is built from TRBV6-5 and TRBJ1-1; TRBD1 matches 7 bases. The sequenced sample consisted of naive CD8+ T cells sorted from blood. The CDR3: CASSSHRGVGNTEAFF. The CDR3 bases are TGTGCCAGCAGTTCCCACAGGGGAGTAGGGAACACTGAAGCTTTCTTT.